Reported below is one T cell receptor (beta chain). Its antigen is unknown. Clones were sequenced by immunoSEQ multiplex PCR, and TCRdb holds only the in-frame ones, with some missing. The sample yields around 500,000 clones, about 88% seen once. V lost 4 bases to trimming and J lost 2 bases, with 16 bases between them. Germline V CDR1 and CDR2: SGHRS, YFSETQ. The CDR3 spans 16 residues. The treatment was: 15 to 20 received Ad26.COV2.S at low or high dose, single or two shots; a few received placebo; per-sample allocation not given. Sampling was done on day 63 after the first vaccine or placebo injection. The study used a vaccine consisting of an Ad26 vector that expressed Wuhan-strain SARS-CoV-2 spike. This sample is part of a study of Ad26.COV2.S vaccination and SARS-CoV-2 variants. Study-wide context: The trial was COV1001 and the donor's arm was Ad26.COV2.S.

The study's findings and limits: The TCR-based breadth and depth measures might underestimate overall T cell responses.

The source is a person between 18 and 65 years old who received the Ad26.COV2.S COVID-19 vaccine or a placebo. The sample here was peripheral blood, taken in a trial of Ad26.COV2.S vaccine versus placebo. This chain connects TRBV5-1 to TRBJ2-1; D call uncertain. CDR3 DNA: TGCGCCAGCAGCGCTAACAGCCGATTGACCTACAATGAGCAGTTCTTC. Its translation is CASSANSRLTYNEQFF.